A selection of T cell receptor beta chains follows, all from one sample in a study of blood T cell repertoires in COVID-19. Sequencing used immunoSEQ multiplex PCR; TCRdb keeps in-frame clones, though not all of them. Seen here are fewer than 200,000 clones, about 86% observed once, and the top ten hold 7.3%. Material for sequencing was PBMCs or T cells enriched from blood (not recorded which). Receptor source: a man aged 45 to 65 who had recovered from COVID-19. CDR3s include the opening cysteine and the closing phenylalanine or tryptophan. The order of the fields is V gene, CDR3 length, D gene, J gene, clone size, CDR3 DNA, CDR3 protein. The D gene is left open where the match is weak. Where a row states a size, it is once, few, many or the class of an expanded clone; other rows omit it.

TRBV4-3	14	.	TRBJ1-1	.	TGCGCCAGCAGCCAAACAGGGTTAAACACTGAAGCTTTCTTT	CASSQTGLNTEAFF
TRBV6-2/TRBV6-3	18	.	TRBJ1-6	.	TGTGCCAGCAGTTACTCGACACGGATTAACTCCTATAATTCACCCCTCCACTTT	CASSYSTRINSYNSPLHF
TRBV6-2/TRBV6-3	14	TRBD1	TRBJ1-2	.	TGTGCCAGCAGTCTAACCACAGGGGCTTACGGCTACACCTTC	CASSLTTGAYGYTF
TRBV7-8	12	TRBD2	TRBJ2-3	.	TGTGCCAGCAGCTGGGGGGGTGATACGCAGTATTTT	CASSWGGDTQYF
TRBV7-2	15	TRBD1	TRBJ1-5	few	TGTGCCAGCAGCGAAGGGACAGGGATAAATCAGCCCCAGCATTTT	CASSEGTGINQPQHF
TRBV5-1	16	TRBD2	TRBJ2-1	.	TGCGCCAGCAGATCGGAAGCGGGGGGGCTCTACAATGAGCAGTTCTTC	CASRSEAGGLYNEQFF
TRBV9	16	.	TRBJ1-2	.	TGTGCCAGCAGCGCCGACCGGGGAGGGATTAACTATGGCTACACCTTC	CASSADRGGINYGYTF
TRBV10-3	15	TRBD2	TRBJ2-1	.	TGTGCCATCAGTGACAGCGGGGGAGACTACAATGAGCAGTTCTTC	CAISDSGGDYNEQFF
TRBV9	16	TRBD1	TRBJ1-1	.	TGTGCCAGCAGCCCCCACGGGACAGGGACGAACACTGAAGCTTTCTTT	CASSPHGTGTNTEAFF
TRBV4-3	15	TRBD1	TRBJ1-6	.	TGCGCCAGCAGCCAAGCAGGGGGCCGGAATTCACCCCTCCACTTT	CASSQAGGRNSPLHF
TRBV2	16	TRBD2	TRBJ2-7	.	TGTGCCAGCAGAGAGCTAGTAGGACTAGCGGGGGTCGAGCAGTACTTC	CASRELVGLAGVEQYF
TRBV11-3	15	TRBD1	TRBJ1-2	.	TGTGCCAGCAGCTCACCGGGACAGGGGGCAAATGGCTACACCTTC	CASSSPGQGANGYTF
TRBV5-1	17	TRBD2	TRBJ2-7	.	TGCGCCAGCAGCGCCCGGACTAGCGGGGGTTACACCTACGAGCAGTACTTC	CASSARTSGGYTYEQYF
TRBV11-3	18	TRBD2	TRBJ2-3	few	TGTGCCAGCAGCTTAGGGGCCTGGGCTAGCGGGGGGGTAGATACGCAGTATTTT	CASSLGAWASGGVDTQYF
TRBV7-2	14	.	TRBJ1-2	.	TGTGCCAGCAGCGTTCGAGGGCAGTCCTCCGGCTACACCTTC	CASSVRGQSSGYTF
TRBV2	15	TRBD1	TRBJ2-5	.	TGTGCCAGCATGAGACAGGGGATGTACCAAGAGACCCAGTACTTC	CASMRQGMYQETQYF
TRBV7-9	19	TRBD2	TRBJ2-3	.	TGTGCCAGCAGCTTAGGACTAGCGGGGGGTCTTGCGGGCACAGATACGCAGTATTTT	CASSLGLAGGLAGTDTQYF
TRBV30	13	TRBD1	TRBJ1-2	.	TGTGCCTGGGGCAGACAGGGAGGATATGGCTACACCTTC	CAWGRQGGYGYTF
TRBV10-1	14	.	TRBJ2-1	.	TGCGCCAGCTCCGACCGCGGAACCTACAATGAGCAGTTCTTC	CASSDRGTYNEQFF
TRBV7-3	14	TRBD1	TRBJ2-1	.	TGTGCCAGCAGCTTAGGGACAGGATACAATGAGCAGTTCTTC	CASSLGTGYNEQFF
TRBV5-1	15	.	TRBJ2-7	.	TGCGCCAGCAGCTTGGAGGGGGGGCCCCCCTACGAGCAGTACTTC	CASSLEGGPPYEQYF
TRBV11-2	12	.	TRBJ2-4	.	TGTGCCAGCTCCGGGGATAAAAACATTCAGTACTTC	CASSGDKNIQYF
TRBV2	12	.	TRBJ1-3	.	TGTGCCAGCGGGCCCCCTGGAAACACCATATATTTT	CASGPPGNTIYF
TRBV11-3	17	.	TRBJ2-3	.	TGTGCCAGCAGCTTAAGCCGCAGGGGGACTAGCACAGATACGCAGTATTTT	CASSLSRRGTSTDTQYF
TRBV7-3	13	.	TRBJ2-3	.	TGTGCCAGCAGCTCGGGTAGCACAGATACGCAGTATTTT	CASSSGSTDTQYF
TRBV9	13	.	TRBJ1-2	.	TGTGCCAGCACTCCTCAGGGAAACTATGGCTACACCTTC	CASTPQGNYGYTF